This TCR beta chain was identified in a study of cytomegalovirus exposure and HLA in healthy donors. Findings and limits, study-wide: Cytomegalovirus association was listed for 164 TCR beta chains. Sequence variants that were highly shared formed a cluster that was likely a sequencing artifact. Analysis performed later showed TCR beta chains linked to HLA being more clonally expanded than equally common others. Earlier analysis yielded a pattern in which most TCR beta V segments were productive about 90% or about 30% of the time.

The junction had 0 bases not matched to a gene; V was cut back by 11 bases and J by 2 bases. CDR1 and CDR2 (germline): MDHEN, SYDVKM. This CDR3 contains 13 residues. Primers included in the PCR were 60 Vbeta and 13 Jbeta primers. Using immunoSEQ multiplex PCR, the repertoire was profiled, and TCRdb retains in-frame clones only, with some absent. This table holds 99,000 or so clones, approximately 80% found once. A word on this clone: Antigen unknown.

The sample consisted of PBMCs. The TCR comes from a man between 25 and 39 years old in good health and CMV-seronegative. The V call is TRBV28, the J call TRBJ2-2, with 12 bases lining up with TRBD2. CDR3: CAGLAGNTGELFF. The CDR3 DNA is TGTGCCGGACTAGCGGGAAACACCGGGGAGCTGTTTTTT.